This TCR beta chain emerged from a study of blood T cell repertoires in COVID-19. Study as a whole: PBMCs, B-cell-depleted T cells, or T cells provided the cDNA or gDNA that made up the material.

Using immunoSEQ multiplex PCR, the repertoire was profiled, and TCRdb retains in-frame clones only, with some absent. In the table there are roughly 160,000 clones, approximately 84% of which are singletons. This clone was observed a few times. With 2 bases removed from V and 9 bases from J, the gap between germline ends came to 11 bases. This CDR3 comprises 13 residues. Germline CDR1 reads MNHEY; CDR2 reads SMNVEV (reference sequence). This rearrangement joins TRBV27 to TRBJ1-5; D call uncertain. Sequences were obtained from peripheral blood. This receptor was taken from a woman aged 80 or older with COVID-19, enrolled during active disease. CDR3 DNA sequence: TGTGCCAGCAGTTTAACTCTCGGAGCGCCCCAGCATTTT. Residues: CASSLTLGAPQHF.